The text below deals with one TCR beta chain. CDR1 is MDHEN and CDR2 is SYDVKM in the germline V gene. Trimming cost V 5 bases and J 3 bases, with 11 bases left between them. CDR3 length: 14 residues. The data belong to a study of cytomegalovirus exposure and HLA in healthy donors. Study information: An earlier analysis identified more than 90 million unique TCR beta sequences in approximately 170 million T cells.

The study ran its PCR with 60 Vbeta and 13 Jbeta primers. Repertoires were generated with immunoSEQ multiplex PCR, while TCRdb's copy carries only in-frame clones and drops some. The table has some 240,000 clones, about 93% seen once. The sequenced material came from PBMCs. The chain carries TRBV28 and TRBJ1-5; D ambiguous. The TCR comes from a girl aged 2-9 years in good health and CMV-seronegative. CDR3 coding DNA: TGTGCCAGCAGTCAGGTAGTCCCCAATCAGCCCCAGCATTTT. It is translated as CASSQVVPNQPQHF.